The clone carrying this T cell receptor beta chain was observed a few times. What it binds is unknown. Within the sample, other DNA sequences also encode this same CDR3. Sequencing targeted expressed TCRB transcripts, as all isolated RNA had been reverse transcribed. Some clones are missing from TCRdb's copy, which holds only in-frame ones; the method was immunoSEQ multiplex PCR. The sample shows over 650,000 clones, 11% to 15% of them seen only once. This sample was taken from a study of beta chain features in type 1 diabetes. Study as a whole: Examination covered around 98,000,000 sorted cells spanning all samples.

Study-level results: Significant though moderate, a shortening of TCRB CDR3s appeared in all four CD4+ subsets of Type 1 diabetes patients. For TCRB rearrangement, an influence of HLA type remained unresolved here.

One heparinised blood draw, averaging roughly 0.12 L, came from each donor. Based on CD45RO/CCR7/CD25/CD127/CD95/CD27, CD4+ regulatory, stem cell-like memory, naive and central memory cells were sorted. This clonotype originated in a man aged 18 to 30 with type 1 diabetes. Material: naive CD4+ T cells from blood.

The CDR3 loop reads CASSQDSNQPQHF. The CDR3 nucleotides are TGTGCCAGCAGCCAAGATTCGAATCAGCCCCAGCATTTT. This sequence joins TRBV14 and TRBJ1-5; D is unresolved. V was shortened by 0 bases and J by 4 bases, with 4 bases between the two germline ends. Germline CDR1 and CDR2: SGHDN and FVKESK. The length of the CDR3 is 13 residues.